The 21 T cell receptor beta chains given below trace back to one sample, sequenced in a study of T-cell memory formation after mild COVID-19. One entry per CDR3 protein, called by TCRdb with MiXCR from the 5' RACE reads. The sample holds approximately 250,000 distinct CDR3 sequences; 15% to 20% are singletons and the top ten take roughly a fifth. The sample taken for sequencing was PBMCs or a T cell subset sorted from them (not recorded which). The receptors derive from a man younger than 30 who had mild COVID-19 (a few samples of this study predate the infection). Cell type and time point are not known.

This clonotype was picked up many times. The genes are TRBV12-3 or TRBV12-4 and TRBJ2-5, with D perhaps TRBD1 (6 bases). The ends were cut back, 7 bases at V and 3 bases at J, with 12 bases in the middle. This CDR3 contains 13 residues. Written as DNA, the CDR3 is TGTGCCAGCAACGCCAGGGGCAAAGAGACCCAGTACTTC. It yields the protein CASNARGKETQYF.

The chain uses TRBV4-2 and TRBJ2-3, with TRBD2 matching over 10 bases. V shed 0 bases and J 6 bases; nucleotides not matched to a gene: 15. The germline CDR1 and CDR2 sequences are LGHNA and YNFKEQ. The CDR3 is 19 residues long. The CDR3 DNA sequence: TGTGCCAGCAGCCAAGATAGGGCCATACTAGCGGGGTTGTCGGATACGCAGTATTTT. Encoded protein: CASSQDRAILAGLSDTQYF.

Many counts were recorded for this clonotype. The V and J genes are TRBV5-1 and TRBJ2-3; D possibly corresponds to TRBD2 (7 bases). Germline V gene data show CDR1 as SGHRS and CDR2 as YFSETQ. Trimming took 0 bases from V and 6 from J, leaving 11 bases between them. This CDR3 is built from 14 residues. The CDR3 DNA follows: TGCGCCAGCAGCTTGGCCTGGGGGGGCGATACGCAGTATTTT. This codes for CASSLAWGGDTQYF.

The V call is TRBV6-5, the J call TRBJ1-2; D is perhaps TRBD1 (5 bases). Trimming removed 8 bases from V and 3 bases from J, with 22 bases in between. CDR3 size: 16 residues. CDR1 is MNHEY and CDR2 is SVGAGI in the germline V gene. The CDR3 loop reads CASGPTWGEVDYGYTF. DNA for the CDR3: TGTGCCAGCGGGCCCACTTGGGGGGAGGTCGACTATGGCTACACCTTC.

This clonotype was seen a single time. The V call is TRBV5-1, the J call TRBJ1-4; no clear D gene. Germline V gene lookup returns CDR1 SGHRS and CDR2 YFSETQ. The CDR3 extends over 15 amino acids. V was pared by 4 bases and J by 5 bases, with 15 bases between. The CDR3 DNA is TGCGCCAGCAGCCCCGAAGGTGTATTAAATGAAAAACTGTTTTTT. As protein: CASSPEGVLNEKLFF.

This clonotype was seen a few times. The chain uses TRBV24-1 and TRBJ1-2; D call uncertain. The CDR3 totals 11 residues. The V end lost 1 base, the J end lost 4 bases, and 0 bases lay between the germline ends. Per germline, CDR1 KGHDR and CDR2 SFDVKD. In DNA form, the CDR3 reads TGTGCCACCAGTGATTTCTATGGCTACACCTTC. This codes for CATSDFYGYTF.

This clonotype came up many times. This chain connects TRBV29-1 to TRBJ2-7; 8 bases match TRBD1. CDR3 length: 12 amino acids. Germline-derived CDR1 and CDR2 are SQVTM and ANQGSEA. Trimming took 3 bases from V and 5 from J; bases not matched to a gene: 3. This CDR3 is CSVDDRGDEQYF. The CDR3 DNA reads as TGCAGCGTTGACGACAGGGGCGACGAGCAGTACTTC.

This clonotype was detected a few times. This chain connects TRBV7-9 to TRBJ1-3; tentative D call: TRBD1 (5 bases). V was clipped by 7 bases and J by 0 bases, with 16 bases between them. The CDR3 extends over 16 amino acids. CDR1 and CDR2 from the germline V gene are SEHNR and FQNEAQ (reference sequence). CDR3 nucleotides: TGTGCCAGCACCGCGATCGGGGCTTACTCTGGAAACACCATATATTTT. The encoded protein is CASTAIGAYSGNTIYF.

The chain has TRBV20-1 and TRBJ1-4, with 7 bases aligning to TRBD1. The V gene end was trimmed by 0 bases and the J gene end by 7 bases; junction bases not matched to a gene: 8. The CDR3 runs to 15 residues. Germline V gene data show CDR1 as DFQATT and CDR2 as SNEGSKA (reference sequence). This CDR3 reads CSARERQGTGEKLFF. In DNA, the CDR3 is TGCAGTGCTAGAGAGCGACAGGGAACAGGTGAAAAACTGTTTTTT.

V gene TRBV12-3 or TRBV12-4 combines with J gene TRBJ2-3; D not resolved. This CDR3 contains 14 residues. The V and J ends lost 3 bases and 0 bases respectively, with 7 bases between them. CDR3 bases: TGTGCCAGCAGTTTTGGTCCAAGCACAGATACGCAGTATTTT. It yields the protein CASSFGPSTDTQYF.

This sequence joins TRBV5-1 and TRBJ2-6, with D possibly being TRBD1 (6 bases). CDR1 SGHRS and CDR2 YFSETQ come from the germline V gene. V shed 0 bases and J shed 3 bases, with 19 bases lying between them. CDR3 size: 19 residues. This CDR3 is CASSLDGGLHRVGANVLTF. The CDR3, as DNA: TGCGCCAGCAGCTTGGACGGCGGTCTCCACAGGGTTGGGGCCAACGTCCTGACTTTC.

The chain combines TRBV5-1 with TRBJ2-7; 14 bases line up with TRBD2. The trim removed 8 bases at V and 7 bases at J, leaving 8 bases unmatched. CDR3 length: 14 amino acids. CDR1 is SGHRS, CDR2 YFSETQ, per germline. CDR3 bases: TGCGCCAGTGGGACTAGCGGGGGACTGTCTGAGCAGTACTTC. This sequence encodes CASGTSGGLSEQYF. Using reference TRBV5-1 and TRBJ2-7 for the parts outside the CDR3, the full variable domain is KAGVTQTPRYLIKTRGQQVTLSCSPISGHRSVSWYQQTPGQGLQFLFEYFSETQRNKGNFPGRFSGRQFSNSRSEMNVSTLELGDSALYLCASGTSGGLSEQYFGPGTRLTVT.

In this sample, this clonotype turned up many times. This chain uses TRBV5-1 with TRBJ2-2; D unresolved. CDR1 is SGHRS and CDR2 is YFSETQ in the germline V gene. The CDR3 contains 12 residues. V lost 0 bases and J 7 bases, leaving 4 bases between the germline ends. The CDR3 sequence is CASSLEDGELFF. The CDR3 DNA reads TGCGCCAGCAGCTTGGAGGACGGGGAGCTGTTTTTT.

For the CDR3, the DNA is TGCAGTGCTCGCCTGGCGCTAGCGCTGCGGGATGAGCAGTTCTTC. Translating it yields CSARLALALRDEQFF. The gene calls are TRBV20-1 and TRBJ2-1, with D maybe TRBD2 (6 bases). Deletions cut 5 bases from V and 8 bases from J, with 22 bases between. CDR3 length equals 15 residues. The germline CDR1 and CDR2 sequences are DFQATT and SNEGSKA (reference sequence).

Here the CDR3 reads CASSQDTGAAQHF. Written as DNA, the CDR3 is TGTGCCAGCAGCCAAGACACAGGCGCAGCCCAGCATTTT. The chain has TRBV3-1 and TRBJ1-5, with D perhaps matching TRBD1 (5 bases). In germline, CDR1 is LGHDT, CDR2 YNNKEL (reference sequence). Trimming took 0 bases from V and 11 from J, leaving 11 bases between them. The CDR3 runs to 13 residues.

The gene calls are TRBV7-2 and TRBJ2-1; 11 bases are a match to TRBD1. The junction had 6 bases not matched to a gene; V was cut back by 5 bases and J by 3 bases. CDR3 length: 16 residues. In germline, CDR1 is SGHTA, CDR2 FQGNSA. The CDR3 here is CASSDWGTGGYNEQFF. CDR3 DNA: TGTGCCAGCAGCGACTGGGGGACAGGGGGCTACAATGAGCAGTTCTTC.

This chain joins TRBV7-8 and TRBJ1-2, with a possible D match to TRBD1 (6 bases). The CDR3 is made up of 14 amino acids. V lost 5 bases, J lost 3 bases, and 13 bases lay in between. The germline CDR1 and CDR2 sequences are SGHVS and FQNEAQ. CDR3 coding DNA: TGTGCCAGCAGCCTAGGGGGGTGGGACTATGGCTACACCTTC. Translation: CASSLGGWDYGYTF.

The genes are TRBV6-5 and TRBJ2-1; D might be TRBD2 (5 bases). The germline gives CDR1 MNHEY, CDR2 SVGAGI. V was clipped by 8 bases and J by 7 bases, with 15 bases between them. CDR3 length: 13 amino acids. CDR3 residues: CASGPGSKNEQFF. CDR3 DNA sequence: TGTGCCAGCGGACCGGGGAGCAAGAATGAGCAGTTCTTC.

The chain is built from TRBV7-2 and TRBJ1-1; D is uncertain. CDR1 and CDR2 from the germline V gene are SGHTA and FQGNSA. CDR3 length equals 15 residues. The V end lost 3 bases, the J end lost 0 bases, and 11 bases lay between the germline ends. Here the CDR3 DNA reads TGTGCCAGCAGCTTCGTTATATCGATGAACACTGAAGCTTTCTTT. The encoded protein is CASSFVISMNTEAFF.

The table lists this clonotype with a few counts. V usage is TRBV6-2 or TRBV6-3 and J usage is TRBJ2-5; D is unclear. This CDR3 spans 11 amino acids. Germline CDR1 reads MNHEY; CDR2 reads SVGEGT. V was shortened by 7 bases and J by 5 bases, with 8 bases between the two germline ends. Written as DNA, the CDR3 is TGTGCCAGCACCCTTTACGAGACCCAGTACTTC. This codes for CASTLYETQYF.

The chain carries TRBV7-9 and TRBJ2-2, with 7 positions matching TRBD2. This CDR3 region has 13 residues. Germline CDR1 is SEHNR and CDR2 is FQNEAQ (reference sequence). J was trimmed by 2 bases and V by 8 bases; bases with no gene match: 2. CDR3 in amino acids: CASGTINTGELFF. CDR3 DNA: TGTGCCAGCGGGACTATTAACACCGGGGAGCTGTTTTTT.